Following are 12 T cell receptor beta chains from one sample sequenced in a study of STAT5B mutations in CD4+ large granular lymphocyte leukemia. Libraries were prepared by immunoSEQ multiplex PCR; TCRdb keeps only in-frame clonotypes and omits some of them. The sample has 20,000 or so clones; about four fifths are singletons. Sequencing was done on a sample of CD4+ T cells from blood buffy coats. These receptors were collected from a human donor in good health.

The CDR3 here is CASSLGQGSSATNEKLFF. CDR3 in DNA: TGTGCCAGCAGCTTAGGACAGGGAAGTTCGGCAACTAATGAAAAACTGTTTTTT. The rearrangement joins TRBV7-6 to TRBJ1-4; 7 bases line up with TRBD1. Germline assignment: CDR1 SGHVS and CDR2 FNYEAQ. V lost 1 base, J lost 0 bases, and 8 bases stayed unmatched. The CDR3 has 18 amino acids.

On this clone: One end of the junction is discordant with germline, which a read error may explain. This chain links TRBV5-4 with TRBJ2-4; 7 bases map to TRBD2. The V gene's germline CDR1 is SGHNT and CDR2 YYREEE (reference sequence). The CDR3 length is 12 residues. For the CDR3, the DNA is TGTGCCAGCAGCTTGGGGGGGGAGGGCCCGGTCTTC. Translation gives CASSLGGEGPVF. Full variable domain (missing parts from reference TRBV5-4 and TRBJ2-4): ETGVTQSPTHLIKTRGQQVTLRCSSQSGHNTVSWYQQALGQGPQFIFQYYREEENGRGNFPPRFSGLQFPNYSSELNVNALELDDSALYLCASSLGGEGPVFGAGTRLSVL.

The J gene is TRBJ2-5, the V gene TRBV20-1; D call uncertain. V was trimmed by 4 bases and J by 2 bases, leaving 5 bases between them. In germline, CDR1 is DFQATT, CDR2 SNEGSKA (reference sequence). The CDR3 totals 11 residues. The CDR3 bases are TGCAGTGCTACGATGCAAGAGACCCAGTACTTC. It yields the protein CSATMQETQYF.

The rearrangement joins TRBV29-1 to TRBJ2-1; 14 nucleotides align to TRBD2. In germline, CDR1 is SQVTM, CDR2 ANQGSEA. The ends lost 8 bases at V and 2 bases at J; junction bases unmatched: 8. The CDR3 extends over 16 amino acids. The CDR3 DNA reads as TGCAGCAGCTCAGGACTAGCGGGAGGACCCTACAATGAGCAGTTCTTC. It specifies CSSSGLAGGPYNEQFF.

The V gene is TRBV18, the J gene TRBJ2-7; tentatively, D is TRBD1 (6 bases). Trimming shortened V by 6 bases and J by 0 bases, and 12 bases separated the two germline ends. CDR3 length: 14 amino acids. Germline-derived CDR1 and CDR2 are KGHSH and LQKENI. CDR3 bases: TGTGCCAGCTCGCCGGACAGTTTCTCCTACGAGCAGTACTTC. This sequence encodes CASSPDSFSYEQYF. Full variable domain (missing parts from reference TRBV18 and TRBJ2-7): NAGVMQNPRHLVRRRGQEARLRCSPMKGHSHVYWYRQLPEEGLKFMVYLQKENIIDESGMPKERFSAEFPKEGPSILRIQQVVRGDSAAYFCASSPDSFSYEQYFGPGTRLTVT.

This clone was seen more than once but under ten times. V gene TRBV5-1 combines with J gene TRBJ1-5, with D perhaps matching TRBD1 (6 bases). Trimming cost V 4 bases and J 3 bases, with 11 bases left between them. Germline V CDR1 and CDR2: SGHRS, YFSETQ. The CDR3 covers 14 residues. The CDR3 is CASSPDSINQPQHF. In DNA form, the CDR3 reads TGCGCCAGCAGCCCGGACAGCATCAATCAGCCCCAGCATTTT.

This chain joins TRBV6-6 and TRBJ2-1; perhaps TRBD2 as D (6 bases). The CDR3 covers 14 residues. V was shortened by 7 bases and J by 0 bases, with 10 bases between the two germline ends. Per the germline V gene, CDR1 is MNHNY and CDR2 is SVGAGI (reference sequence). CDR3 nucleotide sequence: TGTGCCAGCATGGTCGGGAGCTCCTACAATGAGCAGTTCTTC. This gives the protein CASMVGSSYNEQFF.

V usage is TRBV30 and J usage is TRBJ1-2, with 7 bases aligning to TRBD1. Germline V gene data show CDR1 as GTSNPN and CDR2 as SVGIG (reference sequence). Trimming cost V 2 bases and J 7 bases; bases outside gene matches: 10. The length of the CDR3 is 14 residues. In DNA, the CDR3 is TGTGCCTGGAGTTTTTCGGGACAGATGGGTGGCTACACCTTC. Translating it yields CAWSFSGQMGGYTF.

The chain uses TRBV30 and TRBJ2-7; 7 bases match TRBD2. The CDR3 contains 14 residues. Per the germline V gene, CDR1 is GTSNPN and CDR2 is SVGIG (reference sequence). V lost 4 bases to trimming and J lost 1 base; unmatched junction nucleotides: 7. The DNA for the CDR3 is TGTGCCTGGAAAGGGCTAGCGGAATCCTACGAGCAGTACTTC. This translates into CAWKGLAESYEQYF.

The rearrangement links TRBV6-1 to TRBJ2-1; maybe TRBD2 (6 bases). The CDR3 spans 15 residues. Trimming pared 2 bases from V and 7 bases from J, leaving 15 bases between. Germline assignment: CDR1 MNHNS and CDR2 SASEGT. The DNA of the CDR3 is TGTGCCAGCAGTGAAATGGCGGGAATAAGGAATGAGCAGTTCTTC. As protein: CASSEMAGIRNEQFF.

The J gene is TRBJ2-2, the V gene TRBV11-2; D remains ambiguous. V was trimmed by 5 bases and J by 4 bases, leaving 11 bases between them. There are 14 residues in the CDR3. Germline V gene lookup returns CDR1 SGHAT and CDR2 FQNNGV. The CDR3 DNA reads TGTGCCAGCAGCCTAGGGCCCATCACCGGGGAGCTGTTTTTT. Its protein product is CASSLGPITGELFF.

This clone was seen only a few times. The rearrangement uses TRBV4-1 and TRBJ1-2; 7 bases fit TRBD1. CDR3 length equals 13 residues. CDR1 MGHRA and CDR2 YSYEKL come from the germline V gene. Trimming cost V 3 bases and J 3 bases; bases outside gene matches: 1. CDR3 region: CASSQTGYYGYTF. For the CDR3, the DNA is TGCGCCAGCAGCCAGACAGGGTACTATGGCTACACCTTC.